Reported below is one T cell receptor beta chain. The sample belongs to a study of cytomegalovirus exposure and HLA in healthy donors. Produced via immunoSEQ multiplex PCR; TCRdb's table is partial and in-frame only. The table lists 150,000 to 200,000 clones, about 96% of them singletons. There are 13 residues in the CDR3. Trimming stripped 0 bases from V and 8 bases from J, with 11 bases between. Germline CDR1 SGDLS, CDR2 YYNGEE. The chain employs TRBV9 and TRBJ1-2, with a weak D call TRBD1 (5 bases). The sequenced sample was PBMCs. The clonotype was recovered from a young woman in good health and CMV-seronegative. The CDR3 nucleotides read TGTGCCAGCAGCGTAGTATCGGGGGTCGGCTACACCTTC. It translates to CASSVVSGVGYTF.